One T cell receptor (beta chain) is described in this entry. Its specificity is not known. Added by template switching were UMIs that each held a 6-nucleotide sample barcode. TCRdb re-called the 5' RACE reads and shows each CDR3 protein once, DNA omitted. The sample has under 150,000 distinct CDR3 sequences; the top ten hold approximately 2.5%. This sample was taken from a study of monozygotic twins with inflammatory bowel disease. Germline CDR1 reads SGHRS; CDR2 reads YFSETQ. This CDR3 is 15 amino acids long. The study, taken as a whole, reports: IBD patients displayed reduced TCRbeta diversity (inverse Simpson) when set against healthy co-twins.

The sample comprised blood. The chain has TRBV5-1 and TRBJ1-4. The TCR was taken from a human donor with ulcerative colitis or Crohn's disease, or a healthy co-twin of an affected twin (not recorded which). CDR3: CASSLEGYLDEKLFF.